The 2 T cell receptor beta chains reported below all come from one sample, sequenced in a study of blood T cell repertoires in COVID-19. Sequencing used immunoSEQ multiplex PCR; TCRdb keeps in-frame clones, though not all of them. The sample lists roughly 200,000 clones, about 88% occurring once. Sequences were obtained from PBMCs or T cells enriched from blood (not recorded which). The receptors originated from a woman in her thirties or forties with acute COVID-19.

The rearrangement joins TRBV2 to TRBJ2-3; the D gene is possibly TRBD1 (5 bases). This CDR3 is built from 14 residues. Trimming cost V 4 bases and J 4 bases, with 12 bases left between them. Per germline, CDR1 SNHLY and CDR2 FYNNEI. CDR3 DNA: TGTGCCAGCAGTGGCGCCAGGGCACCAGATACGCAGTATTTT. Amino acids: CASSGARAPDTQYF.

The V call is TRBV5-5, the J call TRBJ2-7; D may be TRBD1 (5 bases). V was trimmed by 0 bases and J by 0 bases, leaving 19 bases between them. The CDR3 spans 18 residues. Germline loops: CDR1 SGHKS, CDR2 YYEKEE (reference sequence). The CDR3 region is CASSLAGGSETVSYEQYF. CDR3 nucleotides: TGTGCCAGCAGCTTGGCTGGTGGTTCGGAGACAGTCTCCTACGAGCAGTACTTC.